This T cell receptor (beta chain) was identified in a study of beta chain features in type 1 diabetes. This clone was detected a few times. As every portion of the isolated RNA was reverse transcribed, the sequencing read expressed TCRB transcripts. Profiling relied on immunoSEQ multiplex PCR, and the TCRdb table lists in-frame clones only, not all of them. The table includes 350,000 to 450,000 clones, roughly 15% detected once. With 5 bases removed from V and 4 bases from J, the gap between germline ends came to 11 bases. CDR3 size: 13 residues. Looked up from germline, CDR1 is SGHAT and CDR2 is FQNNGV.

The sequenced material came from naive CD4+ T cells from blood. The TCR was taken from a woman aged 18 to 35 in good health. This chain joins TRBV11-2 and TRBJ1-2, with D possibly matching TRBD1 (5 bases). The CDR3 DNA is TGTGCCAGCAGCCAAGACAGCCTCTATGGCTACACCTTC. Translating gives CASSQDSLYGYTF.